The rows below give T cell receptor beta chains drawn from one sample of a study of CD8 T cells in ankylosing spondylitis. TCRdb called the 5' RACE reads again in MiXCR, with one record for every CDR3 protein. This sample yields 700,000 to 850,000 distinct CDR3 sequences, of which over 9.5% are seen a single time; more than 0.5% belongs to the top ten. Sequencing was carried out using blood, either unsorted or a sorted T cell fraction (not recorded which). The origin of the receptors is a male donor with ankylosing spondylitis. Each CDR3 is given with its conserved first and last residue. A D gene is named only where the DNA matches it firmly. Clone size, where shown, is once, few, many, or a class for clones that have expanded.

abundance	v_gene	d_gene	len	j_gene	CDR3nt	CDR3aa
few	TRBV28	TRBD1	13	TRBJ2-7	TGTGCCAGCCGGGACAGGGCCTCCTACGAGCAGTACTTC	CASRDRASYEQYF
few	TRBV27	NA	12	TRBJ1-2	TGTGCCAGCAGTCCAGGGGCCTATGGCTACACCTTC	CASSPGAYGYTF
NA	TRBV20-1	NA	13	TRBJ2-5	TGCAGTGCAAGGACAGCAACCAAAGAGACCCAGTACTTC	CSARTATKETQYF
many	TRBV29-1	NA	12	TRBJ2-3	TGCAGCGTTATGGGGGGACCAGATACGCAGTATTTT	CSVMGGPDTQYF
NA	TRBV29-1	NA	13	TRBJ1-1	TGCAGCGTCTCTTCGGGGGGGCTCCTCATAGCTTTCTTT	CSVSSGGLLIAFF
NA	TRBV7-3	TRBD2	17	TRBJ2-1	TGTGCCAGCAGCTTAAAGCCCCTAGCGGGGAGATACAATGAGCAGTTCTTC	CASSLKPLAGRYNEQFF
NA	TRBV6-2/TRBV6-3	NA	15	TRBJ1-1	TGTGCCAGCAGTTACTCGAGGGTGGGGATAACTGAAGCTTTCTTT	CASSYSRVGITEAFF
NA	TRBV29-1	NA	13	TRBJ2-7	TGCAGCGTTGTTCAGGGGCCCTCCTACGAGCAGTACTTC	CSVVQGPSYEQYF
many	TRBV5-1	NA	13	TRBJ1-2	TGCGCCAGCAGCTTGGTGGCAGACTATGGCTACACCTTC	CASSLVADYGYTF
few	TRBV7-2	NA	13	TRBJ2-1	TGTGCCAGCAGCTTCGATAGGTTCAATGAGCAGTTCTTC	CASSFDRFNEQFF
NA	TRBV20-1	NA	17	TRBJ2-3	TGCTGTGCTAACAGCTTGGACTGGAAAGAAAGCACAGATACGCAGTATTTT	CCANSLDWKESTDTQYF
NA	TRBV4-3	NA	18	TRBJ2-2	TGCGCCAGCAGCGTACAAAGACACACTCCTTCGAACACCGGGGAGCTGTTTTTT	CASSVQRHTPSNTGELFF
NA	TRBV24-1	TRBD2	15	TRBJ2-1	TGTGCCACCAGTGAGAGCGGGGACCCTAGGCATGAGCAGTTCTTC	CATSESGDPRHEQFF